The clone carrying this TCR beta chain was seen more than once but under ten times. Its target is unknown. The junction shows a germline mismatch at one end, possibly a read error. Time point specified: persistent/refractory GD, antithyroid drugs over 5 years with positive TRAb. PBMC RNA was the source of the TCR library. EDTA tubes collected nine milliliters of peripheral blood. Arm-PCR of CDR3 regions with iRepertoire HTBI primers generated TCR beta libraries. One entry per CDR3 protein results from TCRdb running MiXCR on the multiplex PCR reads. The sample has a few hundred thousand distinct CDR3 sequences; around 23% are singletons. This sample is part of a study of regulatory T cells in long-lasting Graves disease. The CDR3 runs 15 residues. Germline V gene data show CDR1 as SGHDN and CDR2 as FVKESK. Regarding the study as a whole: Relative to newly diagnosed Graves' patients, persistent ones had lower TCR diversity. Persistent disease samples used TRBV28, TRBJ1-2 and TRBJ2-5 preferentially.

Sequences were derived from peripheral blood mononuclear cells (PBMCs), sampled when the disease was refractory, from a patient treated with antithyroid drugs. This receptor was identified in a woman aged 40 to 50 with Graves disease. This chain links TRBV14 with TRBJ2-7; D is possibly TRBD2 (5 bases). The DNA for the CDR3 is TGTGCCTGCAGCCATCGGGAAGGGTATGCCTACGAGCAGTACTTC. Translating gives CACSHREGYAYEQYF.